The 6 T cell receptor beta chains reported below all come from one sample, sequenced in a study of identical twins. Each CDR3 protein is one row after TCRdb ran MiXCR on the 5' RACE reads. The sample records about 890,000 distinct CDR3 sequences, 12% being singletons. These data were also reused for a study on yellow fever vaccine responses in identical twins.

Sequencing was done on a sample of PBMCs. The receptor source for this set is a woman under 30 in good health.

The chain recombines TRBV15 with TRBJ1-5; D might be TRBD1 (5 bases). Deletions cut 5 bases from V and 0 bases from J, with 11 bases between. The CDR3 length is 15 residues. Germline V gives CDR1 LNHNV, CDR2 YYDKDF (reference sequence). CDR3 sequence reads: CATSDRQYSNQPQHF. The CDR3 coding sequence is TGTGCCACCAGCGACCGACAGTATAGCAATCAGCCCCAGCATTTT.

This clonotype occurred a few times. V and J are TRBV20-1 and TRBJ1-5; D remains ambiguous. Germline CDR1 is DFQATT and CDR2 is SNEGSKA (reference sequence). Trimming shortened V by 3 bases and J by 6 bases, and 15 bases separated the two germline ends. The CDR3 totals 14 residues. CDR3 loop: CSARPPPAGQPQHF. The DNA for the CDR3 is TGCAGTGCTAGGCCACCCCCGGCGGGTCAGCCCCAGCATTTT.

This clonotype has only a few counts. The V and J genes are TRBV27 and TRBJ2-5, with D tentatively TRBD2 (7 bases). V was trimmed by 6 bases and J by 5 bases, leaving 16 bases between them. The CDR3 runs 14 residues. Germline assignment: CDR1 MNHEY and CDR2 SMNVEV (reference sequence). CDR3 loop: CASRNDRTSETQYF. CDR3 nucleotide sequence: TGTGCCAGCAGAAATGACAGGACTAGTGAGACCCAGTACTTC.

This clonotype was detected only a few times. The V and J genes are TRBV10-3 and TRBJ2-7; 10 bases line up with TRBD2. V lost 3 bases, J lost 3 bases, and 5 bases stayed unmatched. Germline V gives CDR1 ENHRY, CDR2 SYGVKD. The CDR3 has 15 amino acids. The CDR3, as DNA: TGTGCCATCAGTGAAGCGGGAGGGCCGGGCTACGAGCAGTACTTC. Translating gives CAISEAGGPGYEQYF.

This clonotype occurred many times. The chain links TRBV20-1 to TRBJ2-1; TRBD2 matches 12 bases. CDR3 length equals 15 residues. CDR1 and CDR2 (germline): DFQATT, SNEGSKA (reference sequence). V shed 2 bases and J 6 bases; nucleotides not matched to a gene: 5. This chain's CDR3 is CSARSTSGRTNEQFF. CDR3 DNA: TGCAGTGCTAGATCCACTAGCGGGAGGACCAATGAGCAGTTCTTC.

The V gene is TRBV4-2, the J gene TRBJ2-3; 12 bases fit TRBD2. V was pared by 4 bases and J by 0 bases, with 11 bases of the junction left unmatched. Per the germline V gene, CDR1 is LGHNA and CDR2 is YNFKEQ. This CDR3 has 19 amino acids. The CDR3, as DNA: TGTGCCAGCAGCCCCTCCCTAGCGGGGGGGCCGGGGAGCACAGATACGCAGTATTTT. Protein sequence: CASSPSLAGGPGSTDTQYF.